This passage covers 9 T cell receptor beta chains from one sample sequenced in a study of T-cell reconstitution after alpha-beta-depleted transplantation in children. Unique molecular identifiers featured in how the TCRbeta library was prepared. TCRdb redid the calling of the PCR reads with MiXCR, one entry per CDR3 protein. This table holds some 310,000 distinct CDR3 sequences, more than 20% found once. Source: PBMCs, mostly from graft donor cells, taken 180 days after TCRalphabeta/CD19-depleted stem cell transplant. Receptors were obtained from a male patient between 5 and 17 years old who had a stem cell transplant for acute lymphoblastic leukemia, so the T cells may come from the graft donor.

In this sample, this clonotype turned up a few times. The rearrangement uses TRBV7-7 and TRBJ2-1; D ambiguous. V lost 5 bases and J 4 bases, leaving 15 bases between the germline ends. The germline V gene has CDR1 SSHAT and CDR2 FNYEAQ (reference sequence). The CDR3 spans 15 residues. The CDR3 here is CASSPRLIKYNEQFF. Here the CDR3 DNA reads TGTGCCAGCAGCCCCCGACTGATTAAATACAATGAGCAGTTCTTC.

CDR3 region: CASRSGLAELAKNIQYF. The CDR3 nucleotides are TGCGCCAGCAGATCTGGATTAGCAGAACTAGCCAAAAACATTCAGTACTTC. The V gene is TRBV5-1, the J gene TRBJ2-4; unclear D gene. This CDR3 is 17 amino acids long. V was pared by 5 bases and J by 0 bases, with 18 bases between. CDR1 and CDR2 (germline): SGHRS, YFSETQ.

This clonotype has more than one count but fewer than ten. The V call is TRBV20-1, the J call TRBJ2-2; D perhaps matches TRBD2 (7 bases). Germline CDR1 is DFQATT and CDR2 is SNEGSKA (reference sequence). The V and J ends lost 6 bases and 8 bases respectively, with 13 bases between them. This CDR3 spans 12 amino acids. The CDR3 DNA reads TGCAGTGCAAGGGGGGGGGCGGGGGAGCTGTTTTTT. Protein sequence: CSARGGAGELFF.

The chain employs TRBV4-2 and TRBJ2-3, with 7 bases identical to TRBD2. Germline V gene data show CDR1 as LGHNA and CDR2 as YNFKEQ. After removal of 1 base from V and 2 bases from J, the junction contained 3 bases not matched to a gene. The length of the CDR3 is 15 residues. CDR3 in amino acids: CASSQAGLPTDTQYF. The CDR3 coding sequence is TGTGCCAGCAGCCAAGCGGGACTACCCACAGATACGCAGTATTTT.

Comment on this clonotype: The junction departs from the called germline gene at one end, perhaps through a read error. The rearrangement joins TRBV20-1 to TRBJ1-2, with D possibly being TRBD1 (5 bases). Germline lookup yields CDR1 DFQATT and CDR2 SNEGSKA (reference sequence). This CDR3 is 13 amino acids long. CDR3 in DNA: TGCAGTGCTAGGATGACAGAACAATATGGCGACACCTTC. Translated, it gives CSARMTEQYGDTF.

This clonotype was seen at least ten times. The genes are TRBV20-1 and TRBJ1-6, with D hard to call. Germline CDR1 and CDR2: DFQATT and SNEGSKA (reference sequence). The V gene lost 5 bases and the J gene lost 10 bases, with 15 bases spanning the gap. This CDR3 region has 13 residues. Here the CDR3 reads CSAPPEGESPLHF. CDR3 DNA: TGCAGTGCTCCCCCCGAGGGAGAGTCACCCCTCCACTTT.

The rearrangement links TRBV29-1 to TRBJ1-1; no reliable D call. Germline V gives CDR1 SQVTM, CDR2 ANQGSEA. This CDR3 region has 12 residues. Trimming took 0 bases from V and 4 from J, leaving 6 bases between them. The CDR3 loop reads CSVEDSFTEAFF. CDR3 sequence (DNA): TGCAGCGTTGAAGATTCCTTCACTGAAGCTTTCTTT.

The rearrangement joins TRBV27 to TRBJ2-1, with 8 bases that match TRBD2. Germline V gene data show CDR1 as MNHEY and CDR2 as SMNVEV (reference sequence). This CDR3 is built from 15 residues. The junction had 13 bases not matched to a gene; V was cut back by 6 bases and J by 9 bases. Here the CDR3 DNA reads TGTGCCAGCAGCCCATGGAGCGGGAGAGTCGGTGAGCAGTTCTTC. Amino acids: CASSPWSGRVGEQFF.

This clonotype appeared once. This rearrangement joins TRBV19 to TRBJ2-5; tentatively, D is TRBD2 (6 bases). The CDR3 is made up of 15 amino acids. The germline V gene has CDR1 LNHDA and CDR2 SQIVND (reference sequence). Trimming took 5 bases from V and 2 from J, leaving 15 bases between them. The CDR3 spells CASSPAGREQETQYF. For the CDR3, the DNA is TGTGCCAGTAGTCCGGCGGGACGGGAGCAAGAGACCCAGTACTTC.